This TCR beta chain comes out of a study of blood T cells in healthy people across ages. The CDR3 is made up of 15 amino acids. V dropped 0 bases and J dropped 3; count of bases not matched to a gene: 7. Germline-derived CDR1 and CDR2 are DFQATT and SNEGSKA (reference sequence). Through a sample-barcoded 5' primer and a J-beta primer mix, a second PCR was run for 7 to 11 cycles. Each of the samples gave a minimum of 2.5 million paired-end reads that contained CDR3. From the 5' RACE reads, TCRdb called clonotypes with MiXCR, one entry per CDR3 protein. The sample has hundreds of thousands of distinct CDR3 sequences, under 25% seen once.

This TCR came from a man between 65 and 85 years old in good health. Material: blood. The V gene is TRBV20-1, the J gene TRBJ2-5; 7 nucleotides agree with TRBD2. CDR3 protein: CSARDPAGVEETQYF. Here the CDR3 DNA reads TGCAGTGCTAGAGATCCCGCGGGGGTGGAAGAGACCCAGTACTTC.